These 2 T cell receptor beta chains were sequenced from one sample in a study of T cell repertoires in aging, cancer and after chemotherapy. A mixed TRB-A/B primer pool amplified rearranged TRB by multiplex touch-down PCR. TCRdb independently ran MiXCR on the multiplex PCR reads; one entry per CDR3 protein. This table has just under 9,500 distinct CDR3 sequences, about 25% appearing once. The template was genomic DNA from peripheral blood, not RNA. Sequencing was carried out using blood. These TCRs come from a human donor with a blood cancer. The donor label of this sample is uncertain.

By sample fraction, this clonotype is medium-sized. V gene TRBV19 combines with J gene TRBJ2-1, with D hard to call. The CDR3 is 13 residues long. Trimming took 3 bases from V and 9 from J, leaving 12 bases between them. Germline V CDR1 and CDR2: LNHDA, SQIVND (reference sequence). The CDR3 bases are TGTGCCAGTAGTATTCCCCCCGGCGGTGAGCAGTTCTTC. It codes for CASSIPPGGEQFF.

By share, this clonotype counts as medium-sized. The CDR3 region has the DNA TGTGCCAGTAGTAAACACAGGGGGCCGGGACTAGCGGGAGCCTACAATGAGCAGTTCTTC. Translating gives CASSKHRGPGLAGAYNEQFF. The V and J genes are TRBV19 and TRBJ2-1; 14 bases line up with TRBD2. V dropped 4 bases and J dropped 2; count of bases not matched to a gene: 13. Germline CDR1 and CDR2: LNHDA and SQIVND (reference sequence). CDR3 length: 20 residues.